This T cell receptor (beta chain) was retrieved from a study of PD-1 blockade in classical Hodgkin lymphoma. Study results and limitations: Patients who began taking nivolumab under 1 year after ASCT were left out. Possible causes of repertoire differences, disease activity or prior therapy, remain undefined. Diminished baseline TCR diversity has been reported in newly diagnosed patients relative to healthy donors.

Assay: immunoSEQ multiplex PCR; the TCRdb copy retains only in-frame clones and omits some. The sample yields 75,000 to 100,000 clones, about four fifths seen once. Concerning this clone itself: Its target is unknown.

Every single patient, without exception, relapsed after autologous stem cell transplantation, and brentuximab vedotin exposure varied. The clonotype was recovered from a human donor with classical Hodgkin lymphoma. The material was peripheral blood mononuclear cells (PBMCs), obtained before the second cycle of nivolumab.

CDR3 loop: CASSRLSSTDTQYF. The CDR3 DNA reads TGTGCCAGCAGTCGACTCTCTAGCACAGATACGCAGTATTTT. This rearrangement joins TRBV2 to TRBJ2-3; D unclear. The CDR3 is 14 amino acids. The V gene lost 5 bases and the J gene lost 0 bases, with 9 bases spanning the gap. From germline, CDR1 is SNHLY and CDR2 FYNNEI.